This paragraph covers one TCR beta chain sequence. The antigen is unknown. This sample was taken from a study of CD8+ T cells in alopecia areata. Study context: Tofacitinib continued for 6 to 18 months and was then withheld for 6 months. Study conclusions and caveats: The study also sequences resident alphabeta T cells of normal skin in scalp samples. Because of a solitary nonresponder, the connection of baseline CD8+ expansion to response stays uncertain. Persistence of many expanded lesional clones was seen in scalp and blood during tofacitinib.

Treatment meaning: oral pan-JAK inhibitor, 5-10 mg twice daily. Obtained from alopecia areata patients were lesional scalp punch biopsies along with peripheral blood. cDNA serving as the sequencing template came from extracted, reverse transcribed RNA. TCRdb keeps only in-frame clones here, not all; method: immunoSEQ multiplex PCR. Among roughly 7,400 clones, 64% were seen once, and the ten largest hold approximately 13%. The CDR3 is made up of 13 amino acids. The germline V gene encodes CDR1 SGHTA and CDR2 FQGNSA. V lost 4 bases and J 4 bases, leaving 8 bases between the germline ends. The receptor comes from a human donor with alopecia areata. The source was skin, collected at week 4, from a patient treated with tofacitinib. The chain carries TRBV7-2 and TRBJ1-5, with unresolved D. In nucleotides, the CDR3 is TGTGCCAGCAGCTCAGTGCAGAATCAGCCCCAGCATTTT. This sequence encodes CASSSVQNQPQHF.